The clone carrying this TCR beta chain was seen more than once but under ten times. Its cognate antigen is unknown. The sample originates from a study of CD8 T cells in ankylosing spondylitis. This CDR3 is 13 amino acids long. Trimming stripped 6 bases from V and 4 bases from J, with 9 bases between. Germline CDR1 and CDR2: SNHLY and FYNNEI. General study findings and limits: Prior work had noted some motif variants in reactive arthritis blood and synovial fluid. Blood from ankylosing spondylitis patients appeared to carry a characteristic eight-variant TCR beta motif.

TCRdb reprocessed the 5' RACE reads via MiXCR and lists one record per CDR3 protein. The sample has more than 100,000 distinct CDR3 sequences, 15% to 20% seen once. This clonotype was sampled from a male donor with ankylosing spondylitis. The sample was blood, either unsorted or a sorted T cell fraction (not recorded which). This rearrangement joins TRBV2 to TRBJ2-2; D not resolved. CDR3 in DNA: TGTGCCAGCAGGCGGTCGGGCACCGGGGAGCTGTTTTTT. This gives the protein CASRRSGTGELFF.